This T cell receptor (beta chain) was identified during a study of OX40 agonist ivuxolimab in advanced cancers. TCRdb's copy holds only in-frame clones and misses some; the assay was immunoSEQ multiplex PCR. The data hold approximately 100,000 clones, with 70% to 90% observed a single time. The sequence was collected from an adult with an advanced solid tumor such as melanoma, head and neck, liver or kidney cancer. The source was CD4+ or CD8+ T cells sorted from blood, collected in a trial of the OX40 agonist ivuxolimab.

The DNA for the CDR3 is TGTGCCAGCAGGCCAAGGGACAATCAGCCCCAGCATTTT. It is translated as CASRPRDNQPQHF. This chain connects TRBV6-5 to TRBJ1-5; D unclear. The V end lost 6 bases, the J end lost 3 bases, and 9 bases lay between the germline ends. CDR1 and CDR2 from the germline V gene are MNHEY and SVGAGI. The length of the CDR3 is 13 residues.